One T cell receptor beta chain is described in this entry. This clone has only one observation. It has no known antigen specificity. Base-call qualities are not available, and no considerably larger clone is one nucleotide away. TCRbeta CDR3 regions were amplified from genomic DNA by means of the immunoSEQ Assay, a bias-controlled multiplex PCR. As for how the authors treated the data: Within the assay, amplification of reference gene primers was used to estimate how many nucleated cells each sample contained. Sequence reads were collapsed and filtered to measure the absolute abundance of every unique TCRbeta CDR3 rearrangement. Productive Simpson clonality was computed per sample as the square root of Simpson's diversity index over productive rearrangements. TCRdb provides this immuneACCESS table in a form limited to in-frame rearrangements. Some clones are lacking; in checked studies, under half of them reflect an unresolved V gene, and why the rest are absent is not known. The V and J calls and the clone size are those of that table, but D and trimming were determined from the DNA. A total of 400,000 or so clones appear in this sample, about 89% of them only once. Roughly 1.5% of the sample goes to the ten largest clones.

The sample belongs to a study of blood T cell repertoires in COVID-19 (TCRdb year 2020). Looking at the study overall: Samples covering the acute and convalescent phases of COVID-19 were provided by collaborators in the United States, Italy and Spain. Nearly every sample came with metadata listing a de-identified subject ID, COVID-19 status, age in years and sex. The material from the prospective study consisted of cDNA or gDNA derived from T cells, B-cell-depleted T cells, or PBMCs. Subjects who had been exposed to COVID-19, were actively infected with it, or had recovered from it provided the deeply sampled blood TCRbeta repertoires that made up the dataset. Samples were obtained from the ongoing ImmuneRACE study (first 160 participants) and from about 1,300 subjects provided by 6 global collaborators. The repertoires were released in a freely available public database intended as a resource for research on the immune response to SARS-CoV-2. HLA class I and class II types, where available, came from metadata supplied by the sample provider rather than from assay-based typing.

The germline V gene (reference sequence) gives CDR1 as LNHDA and CDR2 as SQIVND. V lost 3 bases and J lost 11 bases; the stretch between them is 14 bases long. The CDR3 contains 13 residues, cysteine and phenylalanine counted. The CDR3 DNA has 39 bases and is translated from base 1. In Seattle, one collaborating source enrolled patients while the infection was active and tracked those patients longitudinally over the course of disease. Whole blood was collected in K2EDTA tubes by collaborating institutions according to the institutions' own protocols. For TCRbeta analysis, collaborators shipped samples in one of three forms: frozen whole blood, isolated PBMCs, or DNA extracted from either of those sample types. Paper-wide results and their limitations: How much clinical and demographic metadata was included differed by source and by participant, and the metadata was provided uncurated.

This receptor was obtained from a woman aged 40 to 50 with COVID-19, enrolled during active disease. Recombination connected TRBV19 to TRBJ1-5, with the D gene not clear enough to name. The source material was peripheral blood. The CDR3 reads CASSIVPRGTQHF. In nucleotide form, the sequence is TGTGCCAGTAGTATCGTCCCGAGAGGGACCCAGCATTTT.